Below, 26 T cell receptor beta chains from the same sample are listed, as sequenced in a study of early T cells in non-severe SARS-CoV-2 infection (dated by TCRdb to the early 2020s). The library was made by 5' RACE. Sequencing was performed on a NextSeq 500. TCRdb cleaned the public reads at Q25 with fastp, built clones with MiXCR and kept in-frame beta chains. Identical CDR3 proteins give one entry, which carries the most common genes and DNA. This sample has approximately 69,000 distinct CDR3 sequences in its table, and 12% of those were observed once. Less than 3.5% of the sample is taken by the ten largest. The sequencing here drew on whole blood, taken at baseline. The receptors here all came from an adult who was a healthcare worker with PCR-confirmed SARS-CoV-2 infection or an uninfected control (not recorded which).

The sample holds many counts of this clonotype. The V and J genes are TRBV28 and TRBJ2-5; TRBD2 aligns across 9 bases. The junction had 3 bases not matched to a gene; V was cut back by 1 base and J by 3 bases. The CDR3 length is 15 residues. Per the germline V gene, CDR1 is MDHEN and CDR2 is SYDVKM. CDR3 nucleotide sequence: TGTGCCAGCAGTTTATTAGCGGGGGCCAAAGAGACCCAGTACTTC. This gives the protein CASSLLAGAKETQYF.

This clonotype was found a few times. This chain uses TRBV6-6 with TRBJ1-1; D remains ambiguous. The CDR3 has 17 residues. Germline CDR1 and CDR2: MNHNY and SVGAGI (reference sequence). V lost 0 bases to trimming and J lost 7 bases, with 21 bases between them. The CDR3 DNA is TGTGCCAGCAGTTACTCGCCCCCTGGCTACACTGAGATTGAAGCTTTCTTT. Its translation is CASSYSPPGYTEIEAFF.

There are many counts of this clonotype. The chain combines TRBV27 with TRBJ2-1, with 8 bases lining up with TRBD1. The CDR3 consists of 14 residues. Germline V gives CDR1 MNHEY, CDR2 SMNVEV (reference sequence). V trimming: 5 bases; J trimming: 7 bases; junction bases outside the gene matches: 7. The CDR3 DNA sequence: TGTGCCAGCAGTATGCAGGGGGCGAGGAATGAGCAGTTCTTC. Translating gives CASSMQGARNEQFF.

This clonotype was counted ten times or more. The rearrangement links TRBV18 to TRBJ2-5; D uncertain. V lost 1 base and J 5 bases, leaving 8 bases between the germline ends. CDR3 length: 13 residues. Germline V CDR1 and CDR2: KGHSH, LQKENI. The DNA of the CDR3 is TGTGCCAGCTCACCACTGGTTTCGGAGACCCAGTACTTC. This sequence encodes CASSPLVSETQYF.

This chain connects TRBV5-1 to TRBJ2-7, with 9 positions matching TRBD1. Per the germline V gene, CDR1 is SGHRS and CDR2 is YFSETQ. Germline trimming cut 4 bases from V and 6 bases from J; bases unmatched to any gene: 14. CDR3 length: 16 amino acids. CDR3 residues: CASSQSPGTGSREQYF. In DNA, the CDR3 is TGCGCCAGCAGCCAAAGTCCCGGGACAGGGTCTCGCGAGCAGTACTTC.

This chain uses TRBV12-3 or TRBV12-4 with TRBJ2-5, with D unresolved. The ends were cut back, 6 bases at V and 2 bases at J, with 10 bases in the middle. The CDR3 extends over 13 amino acids. The chain's CDR3 is CASSRTEQETQYF. In DNA, the CDR3 is TGTGCCAGCAGCAGAACAGAGCAAGAGACCCAGTACTTC.

The chain has TRBV12-3 or TRBV12-4 and TRBJ1-1; a weak D match, TRBD1 (6 bases). Trimming pared 5 bases from V and 2 bases from J, leaving 15 bases between. The CDR3 has 15 residues. The CDR3 protein is CASSRGGAKNTEAFF. The CDR3 DNA is TGTGCCAGCAGTCGAGGGGGGGCGAAAAACACTGAAGCTTTCTTT.

The genes are TRBV6-1 and TRBJ2-4; the D gene is possibly TRBD2 (5 bases). Trimming shortened V by 6 bases and J by 2 bases, and 14 bases separated the two germline ends. CDR1 and CDR2 from the germline V gene are MNHNS and SASEGT. This CDR3 region has 15 residues. This CDR3 reads CASRSGFGTKNIQYF. CDR3 nucleotides: TGTGCCAGCAGGTCGGGGTTCGGGACCAAAAACATTCAGTACTTC.

The CDR3 protein is CASSFNFGQGANYGYTF. Here the CDR3 DNA reads TGTGCCAGCAGCTTCAATTTCGGACAGGGGGCGAACTATGGCTACACCTTC. This rearrangement joins TRBV11-2 to TRBJ1-2, with TRBD1 matching over 11 bases. After removal of 3 bases from V and 2 bases from J, the junction contained 8 bases not matched to a gene. This CDR3 contains 17 residues. Germline lookup yields CDR1 SGHAT and CDR2 FQNNGV.

At least ten counts were recorded for this clonotype. The V and J genes are TRBV6-1 and TRBJ1-1; 8 nucleotides agree with TRBD1. V was clipped by 0 bases and J by 4 bases; unmatched bases: 13. The CDR3 totals 18 residues. CDR1 is MNHNS, CDR2 SASEGT, per germline. The CDR3 nucleotides are TGTGCCAGCAGTGAAGCGCTATTTTTGGGACAGGAAACCACTGAAGCTTTCTTT. Protein sequence: CASSEALFLGQETTEAFF.

Many counts were recorded for this clonotype. The genes are TRBV29-1 and TRBJ2-3; the D is unclear. Trimming took 8 bases from V and 4 from J, leaving 13 bases between them. The CDR3 sequence is 12 residues long. Germline V gene lookup returns CDR1 SQVTM and CDR2 ANQGSEA. The CDR3 region has the DNA TGCAGCATCCTAGAAGGGTCAGATACGCAGTATTTT. Encoded protein: CSILEGSDTQYF.

This clonotype was seen only a few times. This chain uses TRBV10-1 with TRBJ2-2; tentatively, D is TRBD1 (6 bases). Trimming stripped 5 bases from V and 5 bases from J, with 15 bases between. Germline values: CDR1 WNHNN, CDR2 SYGVQD (reference sequence). This CDR3 contains 15 residues. The CDR3 DNA reads TGCGCCAGCAGTTCGCCCACACAGGGAACCGGGGAGCTGTTTTTT. Translation: CASSSPTQGTGELFF.

With respect to this clonotype: This CDR3 is missing its conserved last phenylalanine or tryptophan, likely due to a read error. The chain employs TRBV11-2 and TRBJ2-7; TRBD2 matches at 11 bases. The trim removed 3 bases at V and 1 base at J, leaving 2 bases unmatched. Germline V gives CDR1 SGHAT, CDR2 FQNNGV. There are 15 residues in the CDR3. The CDR3 coding sequence is TGTGCCAGCAGCTTCGGACTAGCGGGTTCCTACGAGCAGTACTCC. It codes for CASSFGLAGSYEQYS.

The rearrangement joins TRBV6-1 to TRBJ1-1; D perhaps matches TRBD1 (5 bases). The CDR3 contains 14 residues. Germline CDR1 reads MNHNS; CDR2 reads SASEGT. V was clipped by 3 bases and J by 0 bases, with 8 bases between them. The CDR3 DNA is TGTGCCAGCAGTGAGGACAACGTGAACACTGAAGCTTTCTTT. This codes for CASSEDNVNTEAFF.

This clonotype was seen more than once but under ten times. The rearrangement links TRBV11-2 to TRBJ2-3; TRBD1 matches 7 bases. The CDR3 totals 14 residues. Germline CDR1 and CDR2: SGHAT and FQNNGV. After removal of 2 bases from V and 4 bases from J, the junction contained 3 bases not matched to a gene. The CDR3 DNA sequence: TGTGCCAGCAGCTTACCAGGGGGTGCAGATACGCAGTATTTT. Protein sequence: CASSLPGGADTQYF.

This chain links TRBV6-1 with TRBJ2-7; D is perhaps TRBD2 (5 bases). The CDR3 has 17 amino acids. V shed 5 bases and J shed 0 bases, with 20 bases lying between them. CDR1 is MNHNS, CDR2 SASEGT, per germline. CDR3 sequence reads: CASSSRGSYTSSYEQYF. DNA for the CDR3: TGTGCCAGCAGTTCCCGAGGGAGCTACACGAGCTCCTACGAGCAGTACTTC.

The J gene is TRBJ2-1, the V gene TRBV29-1; D is perhaps TRBD2 (6 bases). The ends were cut back, 6 bases at V and 2 bases at J, with 17 bases in the middle. Germline loops: CDR1 SQVTM, CDR2 ANQGSEA. CDR3 length: 15 amino acids. Here the CDR3 reads CSVTGELGTYNEQFF. Written as DNA, the CDR3 is TGCAGCGTGACGGGGGAGCTCGGGACCTACAATGAGCAGTTCTTC.

This chain links TRBV7-8 with TRBJ1-2; possibly TRBD1 for D (6 bases). Germline V lookup: CDR1 SGHVS, CDR2 FQNEAQ. There are 14 residues in the CDR3. With 4 bases removed from V and 2 bases from J, the gap between germline ends came to 11 bases. CDR3 sequence (DNA): TGTGCCAGCAGCTCCAGGGGCCTGAACTATGGCTACACCTTC. Translation: CASSSRGLNYGYTF.

This clonotype was picked up a small number of times. The chain combines TRBV5-4 with TRBJ2-6; 10 nucleotides match TRBD2. Trimming removed 3 bases from V and 0 bases from J; junction bases left unmatched: 6. Germline V gene data show CDR1 as SGHNT and CDR2 as YYREEE (reference sequence). The CDR3 consists of 18 residues. Written as DNA, the CDR3 is TGTGCCAGCAGCTGGGGACTAGCGCCTTACTCTGGGGCCAACGTCCTGACTTTC. This sequence encodes CASSWGLAPYSGANVLTF.

This clonotype was counted only a few times. This chain uses TRBV7-6 with TRBJ1-2; 8 bases align to TRBD1. Trimming removed 5 bases from V and 4 bases from J; junction bases left unmatched: 9. The CDR3 is 15 amino acids. Per the germline V gene, CDR1 is SGHVS and CDR2 is FNYEAQ. The CDR3 here is CASSPGDRSSYGYTF. The CDR3 bases are TGTGCCAGCAGCCCGGGGGACAGGTCCTCCTATGGCTACACCTTC.

This clonotype was observed a handful of times. The V and J genes are TRBV5-1 and TRBJ2-7, with 7 positions matching TRBD1. Germline assignment: CDR1 SGHRS and CDR2 YFSETQ. The CDR3 consists of 16 residues. V gave up 6 bases and J gave up 2 bases; unmatched junction bases: 14. CDR3 region: CASTHSINRGTYEQYF. The CDR3, as DNA: TGCGCCAGCACCCACTCGATAAACAGGGGCACCTACGAGCAGTACTTC.

V is TRBV20-1 and J is TRBJ1-6; D possibly corresponds to TRBD1 (5 bases). Germline-derived CDR1 and CDR2 are DFQATT and SNEGSKA (reference sequence). This CDR3 contains 12 residues. Trimming shortened V by 6 bases and J by 7 bases, and 10 bases separated the two germline ends. As DNA, the CDR3 is TGCAGTGCAGACACAGGAAATTCACCCCTCCACTTT. Residues: CSADTGNSPLHF.

The chain has TRBV2 and TRBJ2-2, with TRBD1 matching over 9 bases. The CDR3 contains 20 residues. The V gene's germline CDR1 is SNHLY and CDR2 FYNNEI. Germline trimming cut 7 bases from V and 6 bases from J; bases unmatched to any gene: 24. The CDR3 DNA reads as TGTGCCAGCAATGGCCCACCGGGACAGGGACAGGGACGGTTAGCCGGGGAGCTGTTTTTT. This gives the protein CASNGPPGQGQGRLAGELFF.

There are many counts of this clonotype. V gene TRBV3-1 combines with J gene TRBJ1-1; D is undetermined. V gave up 0 bases and J gave up 4 bases, with 3 bases separating them. This CDR3 contains 12 residues. Germline V gene data show CDR1 as LGHDT and CDR2 as YNNKEL (reference sequence). The CDR3 DNA follows: TGTGCCAGCAGCCAAGAGGGCACTGAAGCTTTCTTT. It is translated as CASSQEGTEAFF.

The rearrangement joins TRBV11-2 to TRBJ1-6, with 9 bases matching TRBD1. The trim removed 4 bases at V and 9 bases at J, leaving 7 bases unmatched. Germline V lookup: CDR1 SGHAT, CDR2 FQNNGV. The CDR3 extends over 15 amino acids. The CDR3 region has the DNA TGTGCCAGCAGCTCCATTCGGGACAGGGTTTCACCCCTCCACTTT. Residues: CASSSIRDRVSPLHF. Complete variable domain (other parts from reference TRBV11-2 and TRBJ1-6): EAGVAQSPRYKIIEKRQSVAFWCNPISGHATLYWYQQILGQGPKLLIQFQNNGVVDDSQLPKDRFSAERLKGVDSTLKIQPAKLEDSAVYLCASSSIRDRVSPLHFGNGTRLTVT.

The gene calls are TRBV28 and TRBJ2-3, with 11 bases lining up with TRBD2. The CDR3 consists of 15 residues. Germline V lookup: CDR1 MDHEN, CDR2 SYDVKM. The V and J ends lost 8 bases and 0 bases, in that order; junction bases with no gene match: 4. The CDR3 DNA reads as TGTGCCAGCTCTAGCGGGGGGCCTAGCACAGATACGCAGTATTTT. Translating it yields CASSSGGPSTDTQYF.